Below, 32 T cell receptor beta chains from the same sample are listed, as sequenced in a study of regulatory T cells in long-lasting Graves disease. Time point meaning: persistent/refractory GD, antithyroid drugs over 5 years with positive TRAb. PBMCs were the source of the RNA used for TCR sequencing. Arm-PCR of CDR3 regions and iRepertoire HTBI primers were used to build TCR beta libraries. From the multiplex PCR reads, TCRdb called clonotypes with MiXCR, one entry per CDR3 protein. The sample has 650,000 to 850,000 distinct CDR3 sequences; roughly 30% are singletons. Sample: peripheral blood mononuclear cells (PBMCs), taken when the disease was refractory, from a patient treated with antithyroid drugs. These receptors all come from a female donor with Graves disease.

The chain joins TRBV20-1 to TRBJ2-7, with D maybe TRBD2 (6 bases). CDR1 and CDR2 from the germline V gene are DFQATT and SNEGSKA (reference sequence). This CDR3 contains 13 residues. The V gene lost 6 bases and the J gene lost 4 bases, with 16 bases spanning the gap. The CDR3 sequence is CSAAYQRGYEQYF. CDR3 DNA: TGCAGTGCCGCCTATCAACGGGGGTACGAGCAGTACTTC.

The chain is built from TRBV2 and TRBJ2-4, with D possibly matching TRBD2 (5 bases). There are 15 residues in the CDR3. V lost 4 bases to trimming and J lost 5 bases, with 15 bases between them. CDR1 is SNHLY, CDR2 FYNNEI, per germline. As DNA, the CDR3 is TGTGCCAGCAGTGCATGGGGAGCGATGGAAAACATTCAGTACTTC. Protein: CASSAWGAMENIQYF.

The chain joins TRBV6-2 or TRBV6-3 to TRBJ1-1; D gene unclear. This CDR3 comprises 13 residues. Trimming cost V 8 bases and J 2 bases, with 12 bases left between them. Germline V lookup: CDR1 MNHEY, CDR2 SVGEGT. The CDR3 bases are TGTGCCAGCGGAACCCGGGCAAACACTGAAGCTTTCTTT. This translates into CASGTRANTEAFF.

This clonotype was detected only once. V gene TRBV5-1 combines with J gene TRBJ1-2, with 8 bases aligning to TRBD1. Losses at the gene ends were 0 bases for V and 12 bases for J; bases not matched to a gene: 10. This CDR3 is built from 14 residues. Per germline, CDR1 SGHRS and CDR2 YFSETQ. The CDR3 loop is CASSLAPTGEGNTF. CDR3 nucleotides: TGCGCCAGCAGCTTGGCCCCGACAGGGGAAGGCAACACCTTC.

This clonotype was seen only once. The V call is TRBV5-4, the J call TRBJ1-1, with no clear D. Germline V gene data show CDR1 as SGHNT and CDR2 as YYREEE (reference sequence). V was clipped by 3 bases and J by 7 bases, with 13 bases between them. CDR3 size: 13 residues. In DNA form, the CDR3 reads TGTGCCAGCAGCTCGATGGGGATGGTTGAAGCTTTCTTT. Translated, it gives CASSSMGMVEAFF.

This clonotype was observed many times. The CDR3 DNA reads as TGTGCCAGCAGTTTCCTGAACACCGGGGAGCTGTTTTTT. Translating it yields CASSFLNTGELFF. This chain links TRBV28 with TRBJ2-2; D call uncertain. V lost 3 bases, J lost 1 base, and 3 bases lay in between. The CDR3 consists of 13 residues. CDR1 is MDHEN, CDR2 SYDVKM, per germline. Combining the CDR3 with reference TRBV28 and TRBJ2-2 gives the whole variable domain DVKVTQSSRYLVKRTGEKVFLECVQDMDHENMFWYRQDPGLGLRLIYFSYDVKMKEKGDIPEGYSVSREKKERFSLILESASTNQTSMYLCASSFLNTGELFFGEGSRLTVL.

With regard to this clonotype: Mismatch with germline at one junction end may stem from a read error. This rearrangement joins TRBV24-1 to TRBJ1-5; 8 bases line up with TRBD1. Germline V lookup: CDR1 KGHDR, CDR2 SFDVKD. This CDR3 comprises 14 residues. Written as DNA, the CDR3 is TGTGCCGCCAGTGAACCAGGGGGCGATCAGCCCCAGCATTTT. Translation gives CAASEPGGDQPQHF.

This clonotype showed up just a few times. The J gene is TRBJ2-7, the V gene TRBV11-2; 8 bases map to TRBD1. V gave up 3 bases and J gave up 2 bases; unmatched junction bases: 6. The CDR3 has 15 residues. Germline CDR1 reads SGHAT; CDR2 reads FQNNGV. The CDR3 coding sequence is TGTGCCAGCAGCTTTCGGGGACAGGCAACCTACGAGCAGTACTTC. This translates into CASSFRGQATYEQYF. Filled out from reference TRBV11-2 and TRBJ2-7, the complete variable domain reads EAGVAQSPRYKIIEKRQSVAFWCNPISGHATLYWYQQILGQGPKLLIQFQNNGVVDDSQLPKDRFSAERLKGVDSTLKIQPAKLEDSAVYLCASSFRGQATYEQYFGPGTRLTVT.

The sample holds a few counts of this clonotype. The chain carries TRBV5-1 and TRBJ2-1; no reliable D call. The length of the CDR3 is 13 residues. CDR1 and CDR2 from the germline V gene are SGHRS and YFSETQ. V lost 0 bases, J lost 2 bases, and 3 bases lay in between. This CDR3 reads CASSLGAYNEQFF. DNA of the CDR3: TGCGCCAGCAGCTTGGGGGCCTACAATGAGCAGTTCTTC.

This clonotype came up a few times. The rearrangement joins TRBV30 to TRBJ1-3; D is uncertain. Germline loops: CDR1 GTSNPN, CDR2 SVGIG (reference sequence). Trimming removed 2 bases from V and 4 bases from J, with 9 bases in between. This CDR3 has 13 amino acids. Here the CDR3 reads CAWSRWEGNTIYF. The CDR3 DNA reads as TGTGCCTGGAGTCGTTGGGAGGGAAACACCATATATTTT.

A few counts support this clonotype. The genes are TRBV7-3 and TRBJ1-3; 8 bases are a match to TRBD1. Germline CDR1 and CDR2: SGHTA and FQGTGA. The CDR3 loop spans 15 amino acids. Trimming took 5 bases from V and 3 from J; bases not matched to a gene: 6. The CDR3 sequence: CASSAAGGIGNTIYF. The CDR3 DNA reads as TGTGCCAGCAGCGCCGCAGGGGGCATTGGAAACACCATATATTTT. The whole variable domain, filled in from reference TRBV7-3 and TRBJ1-3, reads GAGVSQTPSNKVTEKGKYVELRCDPISGHTALYWYRQSLGQGPEFLIYFQGTGAADDSGLPNDRFFAVRPEGSVSTLKIQRTERGDSAVYLCASSAAGGIGNTIYFGEGSWLTVV.

This clonotype turned up a few times. This chain links TRBV10-3 with TRBJ1-4, with 11 positions matching TRBD1. This CDR3 has 14 amino acids. The germline V gene encodes CDR1 ENHRY and CDR2 SYGVKD. J was trimmed by 9 bases and V by 10 bases; bases with no gene match: 10. CDR3 nucleotides: TGTGCCACAACCACCGGGACAGGGGGTAAAAAACTGTTTTTT. Translated: CATTTGTGGKKLFF.

This clonotype was counted a few times. The chain joins TRBV5-1 to TRBJ2-7; D is perhaps TRBD2 (5 bases). V lost 0 bases to trimming and J lost 5 bases, with 9 bases between them. From germline, CDR1 is SGHRS and CDR2 YFSETQ. This CDR3 region has 13 residues. The CDR3 spells CASSLVSADEQYF. CDR3 bases: TGCGCCAGCAGCTTGGTGTCAGCGGACGAGCAGTACTTC. Full variable domain (remainder filled in from reference TRBV5-1 and TRBJ2-7): KAGVTQTPRYLIKTRGQQVTLSCSPISGHRSVSWYQQTPGQGLQFLFEYFSETQRNKGNFPGRFSGRQFSNSRSEMNVSTLELGDSALYLCASSLVSADEQYFGPGTRLTVT.

This clonotype was seen only a few times. The V call is TRBV5-6, the J call TRBJ2-5; D gene uncertain. The CDR3 runs to 13 residues. V was shortened by 2 bases and J by 6 bases, with 11 bases between the two germline ends. Germline assignment: CDR1 SGHDT and CDR2 YYEEEE. This CDR3 is CASSFSSAQTQYF. DNA for the CDR3: TGTGCCAGCAGCTTTTCCTCTGCCCAGACCCAGTACTTC.

There are a few counts of this clonotype. The rearrangement uses TRBV6-1 and TRBJ1-2; D perhaps matches TRBD1 (5 bases). Per germline, CDR1 MNHNS and CDR2 SASEGT. There are 16 residues in the CDR3. V lost 6 bases and J 0 bases, leaving 17 bases between the germline ends. CDR3 loop: CASRGALLAANYGYTF. The CDR3, as DNA: TGTGCCAGCAGAGGGGCCCTTCTCGCCGCTAACTATGGCTACACCTTC.

The CDR3 coding sequence is TGCGCCAGCAGCTTGTTGAGTGAGGGGGCCAACGTCCTGACTTTC. It specifies CASSLLSEGANVLTF. The chain recombines TRBV5-1 with TRBJ2-6; D ambiguous. Trimming removed 1 base from V and 4 bases from J, with 9 bases in between. CDR3 length: 15 residues. Per the germline V gene, CDR1 is SGHRS and CDR2 is YFSETQ.

The J gene is TRBJ1-1, the V gene TRBV19, with D unresolved. Germline-derived CDR1 and CDR2 are LNHDA and SQIVND (reference sequence). The V end was cut by 5 bases, the J end by 1 base, with 14 bases between. CDR3 length: 15 residues. For the CDR3, the DNA is TGTGCCAGTAGTCTTTACCATGACGGGAACACTGAAGCTTTCTTT. Its protein product is CASSLYHDGNTEAFF.

This clonotype was observed once. V is TRBV3-1 and J is TRBJ2-5; D might be TRBD1 or TRBD2, each matching 5 bases. Germline V gives CDR1 LGHDT, CDR2 YNNKEL (reference sequence). CDR3 size: 16 residues. The V end lost 0 bases, the J end lost 3 bases, and 14 bases lay between the germline ends. The DNA of the CDR3 is TGTGCCAGCAGCCAAGAGATCGGGACGATCAAAGAGACCCAGTACTTC. Translating gives CASSQEIGTIKETQYF.

This clonotype was found a few times. This chain links TRBV9 with TRBJ1-1, with D possibly matching TRBD1 (6 bases). The CDR3 loop spans 13 amino acids. Trimming removed 0 bases at V and 11 bases at J, with 14 bases between. Per germline, CDR1 SGDLS and CDR2 YYNGEE. CDR3 loop: CASSVGSRDTAFF. CDR3 coding DNA: TGTGCCAGCAGCGTAGGGTCCCGGGACACGGCTTTCTTT.

This clonotype turned up a few times. The genes are TRBV6-1 and TRBJ1-5; 7 positions match TRBD1. Germline lookup yields CDR1 MNHNS and CDR2 SASEGT. The CDR3 has 15 amino acids. Germline trimming cut 6 bases from V and 5 bases from J; bases unmatched to any gene: 10. The CDR3 loop reads CASSPFDRVDQPQHF. The CDR3 nucleotides are TGTGCCAGCAGCCCCTTTGACAGGGTGGATCAGCCCCAGCATTTT.

V and J are TRBV27 and TRBJ1-1; TRBD1 is a possible D gene (5 bases). The CDR3 length is 13 residues. With 8 bases removed from V and 1 base from J, the gap between germline ends came to 11 bases. Per germline, CDR1 MNHEY and CDR2 SMNVEV (reference sequence). DNA of the CDR3: TGTGCCAGCGCCGAGGGGAGGAACACTGAAGCTTTCTTT. This encodes CASAEGRNTEAFF.

This clonotype came up many times. V usage is TRBV27 and J usage is TRBJ1-4; D is undetermined. The germline V gene has CDR1 MNHEY and CDR2 SMNVEV (reference sequence). Between the trimmed V and J ends, which lost 3 bases and 7 bases, there was a span of 18 bases. The CDR3 length is 16 residues. The chain's CDR3 is CASSLDGNAGVEKLFF. The CDR3 bases are TGTGCCAGCAGTTTGGACGGAAATGCTGGGGTTGAAAAACTGTTTTTT. Full variable domain (rest looked up from reference TRBV27 and TRBJ1-4): EAQVTQNPRYLITVTGKKLTVTCSQNMNHEYMSWYRQDPGLGLRQIYYSMNVEVTDKGDVPEGYKVSRKEKRNFPLILESPSPNQTSLYFCASSLDGNAGVEKLFFGSGTQLSVL.

This clonotype has a handful of counts. The rearrangement uses TRBV10-3 and TRBJ1-1; D is unresolved. The germline CDR1 and CDR2 sequences are ENHRY and SYGVKD. The ends were cut back, 0 bases at V and 9 bases at J, with 11 bases in the middle. CDR3 length: 13 residues. CDR3 coding DNA: TGTGCCATCAGTGAGTCAGGTGAAGGAAAAGCTTTCTTT. This codes for CAISESGEGKAFF.

This clonotype was seen more than once but under ten times. The genes are TRBV12-3 or TRBV12-4 and TRBJ2-1, with 15 positions matching TRBD2. The CDR3 spans 16 residues. The ends lost 0 bases at V and 9 bases at J; junction bases unmatched: 3. The chain's CDR3 is CASSLAGLAGGTEQFF. CDR3 in DNA: TGTGCCAGCAGTTTAGCGGGACTAGCGGGAGGAACTGAGCAGTTCTTC.

This clonotype was observed at least ten times. This chain links TRBV12-3 or TRBV12-4 with TRBJ2-2, with D uncertain. V shed 5 bases and J shed 2 bases, with 9 bases lying between them. The CDR3 length is 14 residues. The CDR3 DNA sequence: TGTGCCAGCAGTCCACAGAGAAACACCGGGGAGCTGTTTTTT. Its translation: CASSPQRNTGELFF.

The rearrangement joins TRBV15 to TRBJ1-1; 9 nucleotides match TRBD1. The V and J ends lost 0 bases and 5 bases, in that order; junction bases with no gene match: 4. This CDR3 region has 15 residues. CDR1 and CDR2 from the germline V gene are LNHNV and YYDKDF (reference sequence). CDR3 nucleotide sequence: TGTGCCACCAGCAGAGACCGGGACAGGGTGACTGAAGCTTTCTTT. This gives the protein CATSRDRDRVTEAFF.

The table lists this clonotype with a few counts. The V gene is TRBV20-1, the J gene TRBJ2-5; possibly TRBD2 for D (6 bases). The CDR3 totals 14 residues. Germline V gene sequence: CDR1 DFQATT, CDR2 SNEGSKA (reference sequence). Trimming left V 5 bases short and J 2 bases short, with 15 bases between. The CDR3 DNA reads as TGCAGTGCTTCAAGGACTATTCGTCAAGAGACCCAGTACTTC. The encoded protein is CSASRTIRQETQYF.

J is TRBJ2-7 and V is TRBV20-1; TRBD2 might be the D (5 bases). Germline V CDR1 and CDR2: DFQATT, SNEGSKA (reference sequence). V was shortened by 0 bases and J by 1 base, with 10 bases between the two germline ends. The CDR3 loop spans 14 amino acids. The CDR3 DNA sequence: TGCAGTGCTAGAGATGGGCGGGCTTCCTACGAGCAGTACTTC. Translating gives CSARDGRASYEQYF.

There are a few counts of this clonotype. This chain joins TRBV20-1 and TRBJ1-4; 10 nucleotides line up with TRBD1. The CDR3 is 15 residues long. Germline CDR1 DFQATT, CDR2 SNEGSKA (reference sequence). V shed 0 bases and J 10 bases; nucleotides not matched to a gene: 8. The CDR3 loop is CSARDPDRGKGKLFF. In DNA, the CDR3 is TGCAGTGCTAGAGACCCGGACAGGGGGAAGGGAAAACTGTTTTTT.

Only a few counts were recorded for this clonotype. CDR3 sequence: CASSFRATGSGEQYF. For the CDR3, the DNA is TGTGCCAGCAGCTTCCGCGCAACAGGGTCGGGGGAGCAGTACTTC. The chain combines TRBV11-2 with TRBJ2-7; D might be TRBD1 (6 bases). CDR1 and CDR2 (germline): SGHAT, FQNNGV. CDR3 size: 15 residues. V was clipped by 3 bases and J by 7 bases, with 19 bases between them.

The chain couples TRBV6-5 to TRBJ1-2; 8 positions match TRBD1. Per the germline V gene, CDR1 is MNHEY and CDR2 is SVGAGI. J gave up 0 bases and V 2 bases, and 5 bases lay outside the gene matches. The CDR3 is 16 residues long. The CDR3 loop is CASSYGQGSANYGYTF. The CDR3 DNA sequence: TGTGCCAGCAGTTACGGACAGGGATCAGCTAACTATGGCTACACCTTC.

The chain recombines TRBV12-3 or TRBV12-4 with TRBJ1-1, with 7 bases aligning to TRBD1. This CDR3 contains 14 residues. Trimming took 1 base from V and 4 from J; bases not matched to a gene: 3. The CDR3 DNA sequence: TGTGCCAGCAGTTTAGAGGGGGCCGGCACTGAAGCTTTCTTT. Amino acid sequence: CASSLEGAGTEAFF.